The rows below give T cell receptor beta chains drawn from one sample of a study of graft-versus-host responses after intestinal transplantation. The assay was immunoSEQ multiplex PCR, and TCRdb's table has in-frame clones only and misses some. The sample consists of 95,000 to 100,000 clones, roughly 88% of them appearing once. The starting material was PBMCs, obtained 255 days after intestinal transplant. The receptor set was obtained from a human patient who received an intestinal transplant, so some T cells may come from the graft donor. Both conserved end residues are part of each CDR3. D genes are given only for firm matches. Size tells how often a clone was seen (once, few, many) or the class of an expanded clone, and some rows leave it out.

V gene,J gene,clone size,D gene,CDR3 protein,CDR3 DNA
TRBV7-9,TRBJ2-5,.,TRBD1,CASSFVDREETQYF,TGTGCCAGCAGCTTCGTGGACAGGGAAGAGACCCAGTACTTC
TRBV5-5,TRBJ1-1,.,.,CASSGGLTMNTEAFF,TGTGCCAGTTCCGGGGGGCTTACTATGAACACTGAAGCTTTCTTT
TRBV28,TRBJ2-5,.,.,CASRDTGSPGETQYF,TGTGCCAGCAGGGACACTGGATCTCCGGGGGAGACCCAGTACTTC
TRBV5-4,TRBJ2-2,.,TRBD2,CASSFREGKLFF,TGTGCCAGCAGCTTTCGGGAGGGCAAGCTGTTTTTT
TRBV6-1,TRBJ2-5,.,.,CATSSRYQETQYF,TGCGCCACCTCTTCCAGGTACCAAGAGACCCAGTACTTC
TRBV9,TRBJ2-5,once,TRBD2,CASSVSGSWAETQYF,TGTGCCAGCAGCGTTAGCGGGAGCTGGGCTGAGACCCAGTACTTC
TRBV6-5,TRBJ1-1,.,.,CASSYSIGSNTEAFF,TGTGCCAGCAGTTACTCTATAGGGTCAAACACTGAAGCTTTCTTT
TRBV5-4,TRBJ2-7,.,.,CASSSRAGGYEQYF,TGTGCCAGCAGCTCCCGAGCCGGGGGCTACGAGCAGTACTTC
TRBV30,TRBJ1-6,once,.,CAWKEDLVALHF,TGTGCCTGGAAGGAGGACCTGGTGGCCCTCCACTTT
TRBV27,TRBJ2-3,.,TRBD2,CASSSRLAGGLDTQYF,TGTGCCAGCAGCTCCCGATTAGCGGGAGGTTTGGATACGCAGTATTTT
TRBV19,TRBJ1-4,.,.,CASSYGGLDEKLFF,TGTGCCAGTAGTTACGGGGGTTTAGATGAAAAACTGTTTTTT